This TCR beta chain was profiled in a study of blood T cell repertoires in COVID-19. This table comes from immunoSEQ multiplex PCR, and its TCRdb copy is limited to in-frame clones, with some not included. The sample holds fewer than 400,000 clones, 65% to 90% seen once. This CDR3 comprises 15 residues. Germline assignment: CDR1 SGHRS and CDR2 YFSETQ. V was clipped by 4 bases and J by 8 bases; unmatched bases: 12. This chain uses TRBV5-1 with TRBJ2-1; the match to TRBD2 covers 7 bases. Source material: PBMCs or T cells enriched from blood (not recorded which). The sequence derives from a man under 40 who had recovered from COVID-19. This CDR3 reads CASSVTAGVVDEQFF. CDR3 bases: TGCGCCAGCAGCGTTACGGCGGGAGTGGTCGATGAGCAGTTCTTC.